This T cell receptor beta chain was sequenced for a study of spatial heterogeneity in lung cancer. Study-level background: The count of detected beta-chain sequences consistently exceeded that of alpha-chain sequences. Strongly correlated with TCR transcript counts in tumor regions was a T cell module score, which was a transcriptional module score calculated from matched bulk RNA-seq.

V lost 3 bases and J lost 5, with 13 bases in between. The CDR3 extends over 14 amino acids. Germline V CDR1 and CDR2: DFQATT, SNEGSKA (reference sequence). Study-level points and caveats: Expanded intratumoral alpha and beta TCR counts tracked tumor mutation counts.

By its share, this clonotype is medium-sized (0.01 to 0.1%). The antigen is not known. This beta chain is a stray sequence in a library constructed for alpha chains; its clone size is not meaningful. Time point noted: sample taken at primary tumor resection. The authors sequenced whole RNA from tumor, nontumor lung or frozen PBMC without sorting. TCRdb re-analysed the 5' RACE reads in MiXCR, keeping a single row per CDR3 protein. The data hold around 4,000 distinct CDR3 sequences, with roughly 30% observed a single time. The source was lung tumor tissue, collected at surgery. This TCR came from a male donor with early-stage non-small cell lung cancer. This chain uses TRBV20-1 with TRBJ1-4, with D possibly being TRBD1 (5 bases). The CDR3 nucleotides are TGCAGTGCTAGCGAAGGGTGGGGGAATGAAAAACTGTTTTTT. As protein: CSASEGWGNEKLFF.